These T cell receptor beta chains were read from a single sample in a study of blood T cell repertoires in COVID-19. Assay used: immunoSEQ multiplex PCR; TCRdb lists only in-frame clones, some missing. The table has some 460,000 clones, roughly 90% seen once; the top ten hold 0.7%. Sequencing was carried out using PBMCs or T cells enriched from blood (not recorded which). These receptors all stem from a woman in her late teens or twenties who had recovered from COVID-19. The conserved cysteine and the conserved F or W are not part of the CDR3 here. The D gene is left open where the match is weak. Only part of the rows carry a size: once, few, many, or a class if the clone is expanded.

V | size | length | D | CDR3
TRBV27 | . | 13 | TRBD1 | ASSLGTGTVYEQY
TRBV28 | . | 12 | . | ASTVDSRYTEAF
TRBV5-5 | . | 16 | TRBD1 | ASSSDWPTGFIDSPLH
TRBV6-5 | . | 13 | . | ASSYAGGGNQPQH
TRBV6-5 | . | 12 | . | ASNHKGLNYGYT
TRBV3-1/TRBV3-2 | . | 13 | TRBD1 | ASSLGTGTGNTIY
TRBV5-4 | . | 13 | . | ASSPPARGANEQF
TRBV2 | . | 9 | . | ASSRGEKLF
TRBV7-2 | . | 11 | . | ASSFGGDYGYT
TRBV11-2 | . | 12 | . | ASSTAGTYYGYT
TRBV9 | . | 10 | . | ASRGSGYEQY
TRBV10-1 | few | 9 | . | ASSRDYEQY
TRBV6-5 | . | 12 | TRBD1 | ASRPDRADTEAF
TRBV15 | . | 11 | TRBD1 | ATSLSGGTEAF
TRBV5-1 | . | 11 | . | ASSVTLQETQY
TRBV5-5 | once | 11 | . | ASSLDPPGTQY
TRBV7-6 | . | 12 | . | ASSPRDNHYGYT
TRBV6-4 | . | 12 | TRBD2 | ASSEEAGEDTQY
TRBV5-6 | . | 14 | . | ASSLYLMRGQETQY
TRBV27 | . | 14 | TRBD1 | ASSFYRGYEHTEAF
TRBV19 | . | 12 | . | ASSYRDKHTEAF
TRBV4-1 | once | 12 | . | ASSPGQKGYGYT
TRBV3-1/TRBV3-2 | . | 9 | . | ASSHGAEAF
TRBV10-2 | . | 14 | TRBD2 | ASRHPGLAGEDTQY
TRBV6-2/TRBV6-3 | . | 10 | . | ASSSLTYEQY
TRBV6-6 | . | 13 | TRBD1 | ASSLLTQGGTEAF
TRBV5-8 | . | 12 | TRBD1 | ASSLRTGNYGYT
TRBV29-1 | . | 12 | . | SVAPQRGTGELF
TRBV6-1 | few | 14 | TRBD2 | ASSEAWRGVDNEQF
TRBV3-1/TRBV3-2 | once | 13 | . | ASSLVSGTLTEAF
TRBV3-1/TRBV3-2 | . | 13 | TRBD2 | ASSHLAGGHNEQF
TRBV27 | . | 12 | . | ASSLGGANQPQH
TRBV3-1/TRBV3-2 | . | 12 | . | ASSLQGDDSPLH
TRBV27 | once | 13 | . | ASSSRPDMSTEAF
TRBV4-1 | . | 11 | . | ASSWGRRNEQF
TRBV25-1 | few | 15 | TRBD1 | ASAYGPQGASGNGYT
TRBV24-1 | . | 12 | . | ATSDRDTYYGYT
TRBV27 | . | 13 | TRBD1 | ASSLAGGLGNTIY
TRBV2 | . | 15 | . | ASSDPRQVNNYNEQF
TRBV5-6 | . | 13 | . | ASSGGFQDGETQY
TRBV5-1 | once | 11 | . | ASSLGEEGELF
TRBV7-9 | . | 12 | TRBD2 | ATRSGGSADTQY
TRBV10-2 | . | 10 | . | ASSLTDSEAF
TRBV11-2 | . | 15 | TRBD2 | ASSLIAGGILDGELF
TRBV10-1 | . | 14 | TRBD2 | ASSEGTSGSTDTQY
TRBV5-5 | . | 14 | . | ASSFTPVATNEKLF
TRBV7-2 | . | 13 | . | ASSLIHRENQPQH
TRBV5-5 | . | 13 | TRBD1 | ASSLRGTGTYEQY
TRBV7-9 | few | 14 | . | ASSLGGATVNSPLH
TRBV30 | . | 11 | . | AWSVQGSREAF
TRBV7-9 | . | 13 | TRBD2 | ASSSPGGQGDTQY
TRBV28 | . | 13 | . | ASSSPAGLNTEAF
TRBV5-1 | few | 14 | . | ASSLEGRVRDTEAF
TRBV19 | . | 11 | . | ASSLLGGGEAF
TRBV7-2 | . | 13 | TRBD1 | ASSIQGGNNSPLH
TRBV19 | . | 12 | . | ASSLGQGSYGYT
TRBV5-1 | . | 13 | TRBD2 | ASSETSGGADTQY
TRBV30 | once | 11 | . | AWSVQGYQPQH